The TCR beta chain under discussion was sequenced for a study of CD8+ T cells in alopecia areata. Study results and caveats: Clonality exceeded that of normal scalp in lesional scalp, most notably in alopecia totalis/universalis. In scalp samples, resident alphabeta T cells of normal skin are also sequenced. It was less clear whether patients shared TCRs than it was in mice, possibly because of HLA.

A note on this clone: Its antigen is unidentified.

V lost 4 bases and J lost 5; bases outside the gene matches: 5. This CDR3 has 14 amino acids. Germline CDR1 and CDR2: SQVTM and ANQGSEA. cDNA serving as the sequencing template came from extracted, reverse transcribed RNA. Generated by immunoSEQ multiplex PCR, the TCRdb table keeps only in-frame clones and is missing some. The sample yields approximately 150,000 clones, 55% to 65% seen once. The sequencing input was CD4+ T cells sorted from blood. J is TRBJ2-1 and V is TRBV29-1; 10 nucleotides line up with TRBD2. The clonotype was recovered from a human donor in good health. Here the CDR3 reads CSVVLAGAHNEQFF. CDR3 nucleotides: TGCAGCGTTGTTCTAGCGGGAGCCCACAATGAGCAGTTCTTC.